This T cell receptor (beta chain) emerged from a study of Ad26.COV2.S vaccination and SARS-CoV-2 variants. Study-wide context: Donor had been placed in the Ad26.COV2.S arm of the COV1001 trial. The study gave Ad26.COV2.S intramuscularly, once or twice 56 days apart. Study-wide results and limits: Relative to placebo recipients, vaccine recipients exhibited elevated spike-specific TCR breadth. Recipients of either vaccine or placebo displayed similar breadth of non-spike TCRs.

A note on this clone: Its target is unknown.

TCRdb's table, derived via immunoSEQ multiplex PCR, lists solely in-frame clones and lacks some. The sample consists of about 250,000 clones, approximately 88% of them appearing once. Regarding treatment: around 19 received Ad26.COV2.S at low or high dose, single or two shots; 5 received placebo; per-sample allocation not given. Sampling was performed 63 days after the first vaccine or placebo injection. Trimming took off 7 bases at V and 1 base at J, with 13 bases between the two ends. CDR3 length equals 14 residues. Germline CDR1 reads MNHEY; CDR2 reads SVGAGI. V usage is TRBV6-5 and J usage is TRBJ2-5; TRBD2 is a possible D gene (5 bases). The clonotype originates from a person aged 18 to 59 who received the Ad26.COV2.S COVID-19 vaccine or a placebo. Here the sequenced sample was peripheral blood, taken in a trial of Ad26.COV2.S vaccine versus placebo. Here the CDR3 DNA reads TGTGCCAGCAACCGGGGAATAACCCAAGAGACCCAGTACTTC. Amino acid sequence: CASNRGITQETQYF.